One sample yielded the 9 T cell receptor beta chains listed below, sequenced in a study of blood T cell repertoires in COVID-19. Here immunoSEQ multiplex PCR was the method, and the copy in TCRdb shows in-frame clones only, minus some. The sample lists 200,000 or so clones, 80% to 90% seen once, with roughly 5% in the top ten. The material sequenced was PBMCs or T cells enriched from blood (not recorded which). All receptors come from a woman aged 45 to 65 who had been exposed to COVID-19.

The chain links TRBV28 to TRBJ2-5; 8 bases line up with TRBD2. Germline V CDR1 and CDR2: MDHEN, SYDVKM. The CDR3 loop spans 15 amino acids. V trimming: 5 bases; J trimming: 7 bases; junction bases outside the gene matches: 12. CDR3 amino acids: CASSPPGNREGTQYF. CDR3 bases: TGTGCCAGCAGTCCCCCGGGGAACCGGGAGGGGACCCAGTACTTC.

The chain joins TRBV29-1 to TRBJ2-3; no reliable D call. The CDR3 runs 12 residues. From germline, CDR1 is SQVTM and CDR2 ANQGSEA. The V gene lost 6 bases and the J gene lost 3 bases, with 10 bases spanning the gap. The DNA of the CDR3 is TGCAGCGTCGCCGCGGTAACAGATACGCAGTATTTT. Encoded protein: CSVAAVTDTQYF.

The chain couples TRBV19 to TRBJ1-5, with TRBD1 matching over 10 bases. V dropped 3 bases and J dropped 9; count of bases not matched to a gene: 5. CDR1 is LNHDA, CDR2 SQIVND, per germline (reference sequence). The CDR3 loop spans 14 amino acids. CDR3 protein: CASSIGTGELPQHF. The CDR3 nucleotides read TGTGCCAGTAGTATCGGGACAGGGGAGTTGCCCCAGCATTTT.

This chain links TRBV5-1 with TRBJ2-7, with 7 bases that match TRBD1. Germline assignment: CDR1 SGHRS and CDR2 YFSETQ. V dropped 0 bases and J dropped 5; count of bases not matched to a gene: 11. This CDR3 region has 16 residues. DNA of the CDR3: TGCGCCAGCAGCTTGGACACATCACAGGGGTACGACGAGCAGTACTTC. The encoded protein is CASSLDTSQGYDEQYF. Based on the CDR3 plus reference TRBV5-1 and TRBJ2-7, the full variable domain is KAGVTQTPRYLIKTRGQQVTLSCSPISGHRSVSWYQQTPGQGLQFLFEYFSETQRNKGNFPGRFSGRQFSNSRSEMNVSTLELGDSALYLCASSLDTSQGYDEQYFGPGTRLTVT.

The gene calls are TRBV12-3 or TRBV12-4 and TRBJ1-1; D not resolved. Trimming took off 8 bases at V and 1 base at J, with 11 bases between the two ends. The length of the CDR3 is 13 residues. CDR3 nucleotide sequence: TGTGCCAGCGGCTCCTCGGGGAACACTGAAGCTTTCTTT. This codes for CASGSSGNTEAFF.

The V and J genes are TRBV29-1 and TRBJ2-3; 9 bases align to TRBD2. The V segment lost 1 base and the J segment 5 bases; nucleotides outside the gene matches: 4. Germline assignment: CDR1 SQVTM and CDR2 ANQGSEA. CDR3 size: 14 residues. CDR3 nucleotide sequence: TGCAGCGTTGAAGGAGGCGGGGGGGTAGATACGCAGTATTTT. It specifies CSVEGGGGVDTQYF.

This clone was picked up one time. This chain uses TRBV7-9 with TRBJ1-5, with D hard to call. The CDR3 covers 13 residues. V dropped 4 bases and J dropped 5 bases, with 9 bases sitting between them. The V gene's germline CDR1 is SEHNR and CDR2 FQNEAQ (reference sequence). CDR3 amino acids: CASSYLSHQPQHF. The CDR3 bases are TGTGCCAGCAGCTATCTGTCCCATCAGCCCCAGCATTTT.

This CDR3 reads CASKPRAGVNTEAFF. The CDR3 coding sequence is TGTGCCAGTAAACCTCGGGCAGGGGTGAACACTGAAGCTTTCTTT. The rearrangement joins TRBV19 to TRBJ1-1; weak D call: TRBD1 (6 bases). The germline V gene encodes CDR1 LNHDA and CDR2 SQIVND (reference sequence). The CDR3 has 15 amino acids. Between the trimmed V and J ends, which lost 7 bases and 0 bases, there was a span of 15 bases.

Details on this clone: Other DNA sequences in this sample translate to the same CDR3. V gene TRBV12-3 or TRBV12-4 combines with J gene TRBJ1-3; D ambiguous. V was cut by 4 bases and J by 3 bases, with 4 bases left in between. CDR3 length: 12 residues. The CDR3, as DNA: TGTGCCAGCAGTTCCCGTGGAAACACCATATATTTT. This gives the protein CASSSRGNTIYF.